What follows are 2 T cell receptor beta chains derived from one specimen sequenced in a study of blood T cell repertoires in COVID-19. Profiled with immunoSEQ multiplex PCR; TCRdb holds only in-frame clones, not every one. Of 80,000 to 100,000 clones listed, roughly 70% are singletons. Sequencing was performed on peripheral blood. These receptors were taken from a man aged 65-85 years with COVID-19, enrolled during active disease.

The chain joins TRBV19 to TRBJ1-5; 8 positions match TRBD1. V shed 8 bases and J 4 bases; nucleotides not matched to a gene: 10. This CDR3 is built from 15 residues. In germline, CDR1 is LNHDA, CDR2 SQIVND (reference sequence). The CDR3 loop reads CASSLGRGPNQPQHF. In nucleotides, the CDR3 is TGTGCCAGTTCACTGGGCAGGGGGCCTAATCAGCCCCAGCATTTT.

Of note for this clone: Sequence at one end of the junction differs from germline and may be a read error. Other DNA sequences in this sample translate to the same CDR3. This chain connects TRBV28 to TRBJ1-2; D is perhaps TRBD1 (5 bases). The CDR3 sequence is 13 residues long. The germline gives CDR1 MDHEN, CDR2 SYDVKM. CDR3 nucleotides: TGTGCCAGCAGTCCAAGACAGATTATTGGCTATACCTTC. Protein product: CASSPRQIIGYTF.